Listed here are 28 T cell receptor beta chains from one sample, sequenced in a study of blood T cell repertoires in COVID-19 (dated by TCRdb to 2018 to 2021). Libraries were made using the immunoSEQ multiplex PCR assay. TCRdb retrieved this table from immuneACCESS and kept in-frame rearrangements only. Not all clones are present; in checked studies, unresolved V genes account for under half, and no reason is known for the remainder. The table for this sample lists fewer than 120,000 clones; about 80% of them were counted only once. 16% of the sample is taken by the ten largest. Source material: peripheral blood. These receptors all stem from a woman at least 80 years old with active or convalescent COVID-19.

The V call is TRBV2, the J call TRBJ1-5, with D tentatively TRBD1 (6 bases). V dropped 7 bases and J dropped 5 bases, with 15 bases sitting between them. This CDR3 is 14 amino acids long. Germline assignment: CDR1 SNHLY and CDR2 FYNNEI. Written as DNA, the CDR3 is TGTGCCAGCAAGTCGGACAGTCGGGATCAGCCCCAGCATTTT. This gives the protein CASKSDSRDQPQHF.

The chain is built from TRBV2 and TRBJ2-2; 7 bases agree with TRBD2. V was pared by 4 bases and J by 9 bases, with 8 bases of the junction left unmatched. The CDR3 contains 14 residues. Germline values: CDR1 SNHLY, CDR2 FYNNEI. Written as DNA, the CDR3 is TGTGCCAGCAGTGTATTGGGGGAGGGCCGGGAGCTGTTTTTT. This sequence encodes CASSVLGEGRELFF.

On this clone itself: At one boundary the junction diverges from the germline segment, which might be a read error. The CDR3 loop reads CASSQAGATYLAF. The CDR3 coding sequence is TGTGCCAGCAGCCAAGCGGGAGCGACCTATTTGGCCTTC. V gene TRBV14 combines with J gene TRBJ1-2; D unclear. The CDR3 is 13 residues long. Germline values: CDR1 SGHDN, CDR2 FVKESK. The complete variable domain, with remaining parts taken from reference TRBV14 and TRBJ1-2, reads EAGVTQFPSHSVIEKGQTVTLRCDPISGHDNLYWYRRVMGKEIKFLLHFVKESKQDESGMPNNRFLAERTGGTYSTLKVQPAELEDSGVYFCASSQAGATYLAFGSGTRLTVV.

J is TRBJ1-1 and V is TRBV7-9; D might be TRBD1 (6 bases). Deletions cut 6 bases from V and 0 bases from J, with 14 bases between. Germline assignment: CDR1 SEHNR and CDR2 FQNEAQ (reference sequence). The CDR3 contains 15 residues. The CDR3 sequence: CASRPYRVMNTEAFF. In DNA, the CDR3 is TGTGCCAGCAGGCCCTACAGGGTCATGAACACTGAAGCTTTCTTT.

The V gene is TRBV6-2 or TRBV6-3, the J gene TRBJ2-1; 8 positions agree with TRBD2. This CDR3 has 20 residues. CDR1 is MNHEY, CDR2 SVGEGT, per germline. V gave up 2 bases and J gave up 0 bases; unmatched junction bases: 15. CDR3 in amino acids: CASSYELAAGGYSSYNEQFF. The CDR3 region has the DNA TGTGCCAGCAGTTACGAACTAGCGGCAGGTGGCTACAGCTCCTACAATGAGCAGTTCTTC.

This chain joins TRBV4-2 and TRBJ2-3, with D possibly being TRBD2 (5 bases). There are 15 residues in the CDR3. Germline V gene lookup returns CDR1 LGHNA and CDR2 YNFKEQ. V dropped 1 base and J dropped 5 bases, with 13 bases sitting between them. In nucleotides, the CDR3 is TGTGCCAGCAGCCAAGCGGCCCAGAGGGTAGATACGCAGTATTTT. Protein: CASSQAAQRVDTQYF.

V and J are TRBV9 and TRBJ2-1; 9 bases align to TRBD2. The germline V gene encodes CDR1 SGDLS and CDR2 YYNGEE. The CDR3 has 16 amino acids. Trimming took 0 bases from V and 8 from J; bases not matched to a gene: 9. The DNA of the CDR3 is TGTGCCAGCAGCGTAGAGGATAGCGGGAGAGGCTATGAGCAGTTCTTC. Amino acids: CASSVEDSGRGYEQFF.

This chain links TRBV9 with TRBJ1-6; D unclear. This CDR3 comprises 14 residues. Germline V lookup: CDR1 SGDLS, CDR2 YYNGEE. With 7 bases removed from V and 10 bases from J, the gap between germline ends came to 18 bases. CDR3 nucleotides: TGTGCCAGCCGCAAAAGCGGGTCTGGATCACCCCTCCACTTT. Translated, it gives CASRKSGSGSPLHF.

V is TRBV7-2 and J is TRBJ2-1; 11 bases align to TRBD2. Germline-derived CDR1 and CDR2 are SGHTA and FQGNSA. This CDR3 is built from 18 residues. The junction had 6 bases not matched to a gene; V was cut back by 2 bases and J by 0 bases. CDR3 bases: TGTGCCAGCAGCTTAAATCCTAGCGGGAGGAGCTCCTACAATGAGCAGTTCTTC. This translates into CASSLNPSGRSSYNEQFF.

The J gene is TRBJ2-1, the V gene TRBV11-2, with 8 bases matching TRBD2. This CDR3 contains 15 residues. J was trimmed by 3 bases and V by 6 bases; bases with no gene match: 7. Germline V lookup: CDR1 SGHAT, CDR2 FQNNGV. The CDR3 nucleotides are TGTGCCAGCAGAACTAGCGGTGCCCTCTACAATGAGCAGTTCTTC. This gives the protein CASRTSGALYNEQFF.

The chain carries TRBV5-4 and TRBJ2-7, with a possible D match to TRBD1 (5 bases). V was shortened by 7 bases and J by 6 bases, with 17 bases between the two germline ends. CDR1 is SGHNT and CDR2 is YYREEE in the germline V gene (reference sequence). The CDR3 runs 13 residues. The CDR3 region is CASASPGLREQYF. CDR3 nucleotides: TGTGCCAGCGCAAGTCCAGGGCTTCGCGAGCAGTACTTC. The full variable domain, with the rest looked up from reference TRBV5-4 and TRBJ2-7, is ETGVTQSPTHLIKTRGQQVTLRCSSQSGHNTVSWYQQALGQGPQFIFQYYREEENGRGNFPPRFSGLQFPNYSSELNVNALELDDSALYLCASASPGLREQYFGPGTRLTVT.

The gene calls are TRBV14 and TRBJ2-5, with a possible D match to TRBD1 (5 bases). CDR1 is SGHDN and CDR2 is FVKESK in the germline V gene. This CDR3 has 13 residues. The V and J ends lost 0 bases and 5 bases respectively, with 7 bases between them. CDR3 amino acids: CASSQEAGETQYF. For the CDR3, the DNA is TGTGCCAGCAGCCAAGAGGCAGGGGAGACCCAGTACTTC.

The chain is built from TRBV4-2 and TRBJ2-7; 11 nucleotides line up with TRBD1. Germline-derived CDR1 and CDR2 are LGHNA and YNFKEQ. Unmatched junction bases numbered 8, after V lost 5 bases and J lost 2 bases. The CDR3 consists of 16 residues. This CDR3 is CASSNVGQGVAYEQYF. The CDR3 DNA is TGTGCCAGCAGCAATGTGGGACAGGGGGTAGCCTACGAGCAGTACTTC.

The chain combines TRBV4-1 with TRBJ2-7; D call uncertain. The ends were cut back, 4 bases at V and 7 bases at J, with 11 bases in the middle. The CDR3 extends over 12 amino acids. Per germline, CDR1 MGHRA and CDR2 YSYEKL. CDR3 in amino acids: CASSPLAGEQYF. Here the CDR3 DNA reads TGCGCCAGCAGCCCCTTAGCTGGGGAGCAGTACTTC.

In nucleotides, the CDR3 is TGCAGTGCTAGCGGGAGCCGGCGGTTCTTC. As protein: CSASGSRRFF. The chain employs TRBV20-1 and TRBJ2-1; TRBD2 might be the D (6 bases). CDR1 is DFQATT and CDR2 is SNEGSKA in the germline V gene (reference sequence). Deletions cut 3 bases from V and 15 bases from J, with 12 bases between. The CDR3 totals 10 residues.

This chain links TRBV4-2 with TRBJ2-3; maybe TRBD2 (5 bases). Between the trimmed V and J ends, which lost 1 base and 5 bases, there was a span of 7 bases. The CDR3 totals 13 residues. The germline V gene encodes CDR1 LGHNA and CDR2 YNFKEQ. CDR3 nucleotides: TGTGCCAGCAGCCAAGCACGGGGAGATACGCAGTATTTT. Translation gives CASSQARGDTQYF.

This clone came up a few times. CDR3 sequence (DNA): TGTGCCAGCAAAAGGGGGACTAGCGGGAGCAGAGAGACCCAGTACTTC. Its protein product is CASKRGTSGSRETQYF. This chain connects TRBV28 to TRBJ2-5; 14 bases are shared with TRBD2. Germline trimming cut 7 bases from V and 4 bases from J; bases unmatched to any gene: 8. The CDR3 loop spans 16 amino acids. Germline loops: CDR1 MDHEN, CDR2 SYDVKM.

This clone has more than one count but fewer than ten. The chain uses TRBV6-5 and TRBJ2-1, with D tentatively TRBD1 (5 bases). Germline CDR1 reads MNHEY; CDR2 reads SVGAGI. The CDR3 is 15 residues long. Trimming cost V 5 bases and J 6 bases, with 17 bases left between them. The CDR3 loop is CASSQPGFGSNEQFF. The CDR3, as DNA: TGTGCCAGCAGTCAGCCAGGGTTCGGCAGCAATGAGCAGTTCTTC.

V is TRBV18 and J is TRBJ1-2; 7 bases line up with TRBD1. V was clipped by 4 bases and J by 2 bases; unmatched bases: 10. CDR1 and CDR2 from the germline V gene are KGHSH and LQKENI. The CDR3 has 16 residues. In nucleotides, the CDR3 is TGTGCCAGCTCACGATTCCGGGACAGCGAAAACTATGGCTACACCTTC. This codes for CASSRFRDSENYGYTF.

V and J are TRBV5-1 and TRBJ2-7; the D is unclear. This CDR3 contains 14 residues. Trimming left V 3 bases short and J 1 base short, with 11 bases between. Germline values: CDR1 SGHRS, CDR2 YFSETQ. The CDR3 region is CASSYQTPSYEQYF. The DNA for the CDR3 is TGCGCCAGCAGCTACCAGACACCTTCCTACGAGCAGTACTTC.

The gene calls are TRBV7-2 and TRBJ1-3; D gene unclear. The CDR3 is 15 amino acids. The V end lost 1 base, the J end lost 4 bases, and 11 bases lay between the germline ends. CDR1 is SGHTA and CDR2 is FQGNSA in the germline V gene. The CDR3 nucleotides are TGTGCCAGCAGCTTAGTTTTGGGCCGGGGAAACACCATATATTTT. This gives the protein CASSLVLGRGNTIYF.

The J gene is TRBJ2-5, the V gene TRBV5-4; 9 nucleotides agree with TRBD2. J gave up 5 bases and V 4 bases, and 6 bases lay outside the gene matches. CDR3 length: 14 amino acids. Germline assignment: CDR1 SGHNT and CDR2 YYREEE (reference sequence). CDR3 sequence (DNA): TGTGCCAGCAGCACGGGACTAGCCCGCGAGACCCAGTACTTC. Translation: CASSTGLARETQYF.

The rearrangement uses TRBV7-8 and TRBJ2-7; 9 bases map to TRBD1. CDR3 length equals 17 residues. Germline V gene data show CDR1 as SGHVS and CDR2 as FQNEAQ. V shed 1 base and J 7 bases; nucleotides not matched to a gene: 14. CDR3 residues: CASSLGQTGTGSWEQYF. As DNA, the CDR3 is TGTGCCAGCAGCTTAGGACAAACCGGGACAGGGAGTTGGGAGCAGTACTTC. Filled out from reference TRBV7-8 and TRBJ2-7, the complete variable domain reads GAGVSQSPRYKVAKRGQDVALRCDPISGHVSLFWYQQALGQGPEFLTYFQNEAQLDKSGLPSDRFFAERPEGSVSTLKIQRTQQEDSAVYLCASSLGQTGTGSWEQYFGPGTRLTVT.

The V call is TRBV21-1, the J call TRBJ1-2. TRBV21-1 is a documented pseudogene. The CDR3 has 11 residues. The CDR3 sequence: CASSKGGGYTF. CDR3 sequence (DNA): TGTGCCAGCAGCAAAGGAGGAGGCTACACCTTC.

The chain has TRBV24-1 and TRBJ2-3; D might be TRBD1 (6 bases). Germline CDR1 reads KGHDR; CDR2 reads SFDVKD. V lost 3 bases and J 5 bases, leaving 11 bases between the germline ends. This CDR3 contains 14 residues. The CDR3 DNA follows: TGTGCCACCAGTGATGCACAGGGTATAGATACGCAGTATTTT. Protein: CATSDAQGIDTQYF.

The rearrangement joins TRBV30 to TRBJ1-1, with 9 bases identical to TRBD1. CDR1 and CDR2 from the germline V gene are GTSNPN and SVGIG (reference sequence). Trimming took 0 bases from V and 6 from J; bases not matched to a gene: 11. The CDR3 covers 16 residues. As DNA, the CDR3 is TGTGCCTGGAGTGTACGTCGATTGGGACAGGGTTCTGAAGCTTTCTTT. Protein product: CAWSVRRLGQGSEAFF.

The rearrangement links TRBV6-6 to TRBJ1-4; 8 nucleotides line up with TRBD1. Germline V gene sequence: CDR1 MNHNY, CDR2 SVGAGI (reference sequence). The CDR3 is 15 residues long. J lost 4 bases, V lost 2 bases, and 3 bases had no gene match. The CDR3 region is CASSYLGQDNEKLFF. The CDR3 DNA is TGTGCCAGCAGTTACCTGGGACAGGATAATGAAAAACTGTTTTTT.

The sample holds one count of this clone. The chain carries TRBV5-1 and TRBJ2-5; 14 bases fit TRBD2. The CDR3 contains 16 residues. The germline gives CDR1 SGHRS, CDR2 YFSETQ. V was clipped by 3 bases and J by 5 bases; unmatched bases: 6. The CDR3 coding sequence is TGCGCCAGCAGCTACGGGACTAGCGGGAGATCTGAGACCCAGTACTTC. Its translation is CASSYGTSGRSETQYF.